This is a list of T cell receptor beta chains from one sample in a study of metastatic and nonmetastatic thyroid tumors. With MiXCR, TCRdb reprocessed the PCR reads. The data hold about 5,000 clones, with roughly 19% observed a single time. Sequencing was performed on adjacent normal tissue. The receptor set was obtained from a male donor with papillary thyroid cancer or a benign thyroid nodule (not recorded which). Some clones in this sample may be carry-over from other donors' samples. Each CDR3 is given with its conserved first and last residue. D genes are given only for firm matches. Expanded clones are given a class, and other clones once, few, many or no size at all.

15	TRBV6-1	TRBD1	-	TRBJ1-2	TGTGCCAGCAGCCTAGACGGGACAGGGTACTATGGCTACACCTTC	CASSLDGTGYYGYTF
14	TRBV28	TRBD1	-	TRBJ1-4	TGTGCCAGCAGTTCAGGGGGTGATGTCGAAAAACTGTTTTTT	CASSSGGDVEKLFF
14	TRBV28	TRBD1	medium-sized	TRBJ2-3	TGTGCCAGCGGCAAGGGACAGGGGACAGATACGCAGTATTTT	CASGKGQGTDTQYF
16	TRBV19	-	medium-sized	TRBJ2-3	TGTGCCAGTAGGGGGTCGGGTCGGACGTTTACAGATACGCAGTATTTT	CASRGSGRTFTDTQYF
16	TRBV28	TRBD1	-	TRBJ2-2	TGTGCCAGCAGCCGGGGGGACAGGGGGCTTAACGGGGAGCTGTTTTTT	CASSRGDRGLNGELFF
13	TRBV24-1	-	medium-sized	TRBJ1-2	TGTGCCACCAGTGGCGGGTTGGGCTATGGCTACACCTTC	CATSGGLGYGYTF
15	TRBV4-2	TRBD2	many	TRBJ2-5	TGTGCCAGCAGCCACTCAGCGGGAAAGGAAGAGACCCAGTACTTC	CASSHSAGKEETQYF
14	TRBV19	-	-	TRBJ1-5	TGTGCCAGTATTTCTTTGGGCGATTATCAGCCCCAGCATTTT	CASISLGDYQPQHF
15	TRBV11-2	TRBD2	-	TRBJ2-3	TGTGCCAGCAGCCGACTAGCGGGAGTGGCAGATACGCAGTATTTT	CASSRLAGVADTQYF
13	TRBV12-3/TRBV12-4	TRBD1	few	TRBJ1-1	TGTGCCAGCAGTCCAGAGGGGGCGATTGAAGCTTTCTTT	CASSPEGAIEAFF
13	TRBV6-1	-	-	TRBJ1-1	TGTGCCAGCAACACCGGGCCGGGCACTGAAGCTTTCTTC	CASNTGPGTEAFF
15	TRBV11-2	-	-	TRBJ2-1	TGTGGGTGCAGCTTACGTCAGGGCGTGAACAATGAGCAGTTCTTC	CGCSLRQGVNNEQFF
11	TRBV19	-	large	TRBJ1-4	TGTGCCAGTAGTTCTAATGAAAAACTGTTTTTT	CASSSNEKLFF
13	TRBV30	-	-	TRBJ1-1	TGTGCCTGGAGTCTGGACAGCGGAGGTGAAGCTTTCTTT	CAWSLDSGGEAFF
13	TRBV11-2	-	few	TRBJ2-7	TGTGCCAGCAGCCCAGGACAGCTCTACGAGCAGTACTTC	CASSPGQLYEQYF
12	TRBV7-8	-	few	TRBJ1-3	TGTGCCAGCAGCCCGCATGAGGACACCATATATTTT	CASSPHEDTIYF
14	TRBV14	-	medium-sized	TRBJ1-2	TGTGCCAGCAGCCAAGAATACCCAATTGGTCGCTACACCTTC	CASSQEYPIGRYTF
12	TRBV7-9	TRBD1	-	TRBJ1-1	TGTGCCAGCAGGGGGGACAGGGGTTTGGCTTTCTTT	CASRGDRGLAFF
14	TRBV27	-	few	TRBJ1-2	TGTGCCAGCAGTTATTCTCGGGCTAACTATGGCTACACCTTC	CASSYSRANYGYTF
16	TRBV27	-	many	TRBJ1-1	TGTGCCAGCAAGTCAGGGGAAGGCCTAAGGAACACTGAAGCTTTCTTT	CASKSGEGLRNTEAFF
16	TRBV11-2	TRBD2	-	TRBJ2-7	TGTGCCAGCAGCTTCTACTCTAGCGGGGGGGGCTACGAGCAGTACTTC	CASSFYSSGGGYEQYF
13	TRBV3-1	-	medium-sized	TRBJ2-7	TGTGCCAGCAGCCTCCAGACAGGCTACGAGCAGTACTTC	CASSLQTGYEQYF
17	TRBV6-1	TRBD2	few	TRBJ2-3	TGTGCCAGCAGTGCCCATAGCGGGAGTTCCGGGAGGGATACGCAGTATTTT	CASSAHSGSSGRDTQYF
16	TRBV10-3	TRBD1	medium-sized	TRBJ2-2	TGTGCCATCAGTGAGTCGAGGACAGGGAGCACCGGGGAGCTGTTTTTT	CAISESRTGSTGELFF
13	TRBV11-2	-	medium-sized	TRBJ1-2	TGTGCCAGCAGCTTAGCCCAGAACTATGGCTACACCTTC	CASSLAQNYGYTF
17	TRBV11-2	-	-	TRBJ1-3	TGTGCCAGCAGCTTAGATAGGCGGGGGCTTACTGGAAACACCATATATTTT	CASSLDRRGLTGNTIYF
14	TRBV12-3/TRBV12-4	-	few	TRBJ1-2	TGTGCCAGCAGTTTTTCTACCCGGGACTATGGCTACACCTTC	CASSFSTRDYGYTF
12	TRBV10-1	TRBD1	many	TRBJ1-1	TGCGCCAGCAGTCGGACAGGGATAGAAGCTTTCTTT	CASSRTGIEAFF
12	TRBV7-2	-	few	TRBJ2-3	TGTGCCAGCAGCTCCCCGCCAGATACGCAGTATTTT	CASSSPPDTQYF
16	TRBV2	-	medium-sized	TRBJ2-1	TGTGCCAGCAGCGTCGGGGGGCTAAGCTCCTACAATGAGCAGTTCTTC	CASSVGGLSSYNEQFF
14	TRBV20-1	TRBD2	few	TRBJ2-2	TGCAGTGCTAGATCTGCTCGGGAGGCCGGGGAGCTGTTTTTT	CSARSAREAGELFF
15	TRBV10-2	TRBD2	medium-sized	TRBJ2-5	TGCGCCAGCAGTGAGTCGGAGCGGGGGGGAGAGACCCAGTACTTC	CASSESERGGETQYF
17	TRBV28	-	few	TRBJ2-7	TGTGCCAGCAGTTCCCCTTATCTTGGACGGCATACTAGGGAGCAGTACTTC	CASSSPYLGRHTREQYF
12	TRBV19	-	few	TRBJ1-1	TGTGCCAGTAGTCATAGGTTCGCTGGAGCTTTCTTT	CASSHRFAGAFF
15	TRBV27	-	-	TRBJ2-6	TGTGCCAGCAGTTTAGCGAACTCTGGGGCCAACGTCCTGACTTTC	CASSLANSGANVLTF
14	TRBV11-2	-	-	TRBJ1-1	TGTGCCAGCAGTCTAAGGCTACAGGGTGGCGAAGCTTTCTTT	CASSLRLQGGEAFF
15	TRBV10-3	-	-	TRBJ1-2	TGTGCCATCAGTGAGTCCGCGGAGGGGATCTATGGCTACACCTTC	CAISESAEGIYGYTF
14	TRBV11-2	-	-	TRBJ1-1	TGTGCCAGCAGCTTAGTGGGACAGAACACTGAAGCTTTCTTT	CASSLVGQNTEAFF
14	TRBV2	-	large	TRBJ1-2	TGTGCCAGCAGTGAAGCTCGAAGGGCCTATGGCTACACCTTC	CASSEARRAYGYTF
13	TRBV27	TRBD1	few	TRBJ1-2	TGTGCCAACAGGCCAGGGGGCGCCGGGGGCTACACCTTC	CANRPGGAGGYTF
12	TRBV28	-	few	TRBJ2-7	TGTGCCAGCAGAAAGACAGTGTACGAGCAGTACTTC	CASRKTVYEQYF
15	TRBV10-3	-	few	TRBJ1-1	TGTGCCATCGGGGGGAACTCGGGGGCGGACACTGAAGCTTTCTTT	CAIGGNSGADTEAFF
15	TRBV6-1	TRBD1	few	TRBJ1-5	TGTGCCAGCAGCCCCGGGACAGTAAGCAATCAGCCCCAGCATTTT	CASSPGTVSNQPQHF
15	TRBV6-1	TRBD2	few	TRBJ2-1	TGTGCCAGCAGGGGATTGACTAGCGGGAGAAATGAGCAGTTCTTC	CASRGLTSGRNEQFF
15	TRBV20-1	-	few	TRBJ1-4	TGCAGTGCTAGAGACTCAGGGGCAACTAATGAAAAACTGTTTTTT	CSARDSGATNEKLFF
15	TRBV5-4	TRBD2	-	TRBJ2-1	TGTGCCAGCAGCTTGGTGGCGGGAGCCGGGGATGAGCAGTTCTTC	CASSLVAGAGDEQFF
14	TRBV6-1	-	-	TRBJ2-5	TGTGCCAGCACCCTGGGGGTGCTTAGAGAGACCCAGTACTTC	CASTLGVLRETQYF
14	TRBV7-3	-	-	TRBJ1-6	TGTGCCAGCAGCTGGAGGGGGGAAGGGTCACCCCTCCACTTT	CASSWRGEGSPLHF
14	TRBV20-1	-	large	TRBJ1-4	TGCAGTGCTAGAGCGGGGGGGACTAATGAAAAACTGTTTTTT	CSARAGGTNEKLFF
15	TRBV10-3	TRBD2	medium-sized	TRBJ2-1	TGTGCCATCAGTGGGACTAGCGGGGGGGCCAGTGAGCAGTTCTTC	CAISGTSGGASEQFF
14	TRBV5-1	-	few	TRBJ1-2	TGCGCCAGCAGCTCGGGGACATCCCACTATGGCTACACCTTC	CASSSGTSHYGYTF
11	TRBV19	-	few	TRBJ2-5	TGTGCCAGTGGACAGCAAGAGACCCAGTACTTC	CASGQQETQYF
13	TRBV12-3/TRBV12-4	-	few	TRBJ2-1	TGTGCCAGCAGTTTAGCTACGTTGAATGAGCAGTTCTTC	CASSLATLNEQFF
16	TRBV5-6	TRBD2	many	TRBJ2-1	TGTGCCAGCAGCCACTGGGGGACTAGCTCCTACAATGAGCAGTTCTTC	CASSHWGTSSYNEQFF
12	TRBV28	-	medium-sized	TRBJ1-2	TGTGCCAGCAGTACCCCGCGGGGTGGCTACACCTTC	CASSTPRGGYTF
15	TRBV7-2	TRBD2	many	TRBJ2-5	TGTGCCAGCAGCTTACTAGCGGCACCACAAGAGACCCAGTACTTC	CASSLLAAPQETQYF
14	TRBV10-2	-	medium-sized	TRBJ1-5	TGCGCCAGCAGTGTAGGTTTTATCAATCAGCCCCAGCATTTT	CASSVGFINQPQHF
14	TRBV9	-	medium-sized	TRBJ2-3	TGTGCCAGCAGCGTAGATGGCCGCCAGGATACGCAGTATTTT	CASSVDGRQDTQYF
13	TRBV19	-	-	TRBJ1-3	TGTGCCAGTAGTATTGGCACTGAAAACACCATATATTTT	CASSIGTENTIYF